These 5 T cell receptor beta chains share one sample of origin, sequenced in a study of relationships among human T cell subsets. Semiquantitative ARM-PCR amplified T cell receptor alpha and beta CDR3 regions from mRNA. Tagged nested gene-specific primers were used first, then communal superprimers amplified exponentially. From the multiplex PCR reads, TCRdb called clonotypes with MiXCR, one entry per CDR3 protein. The repertoire holds roughly 3,000 distinct CDR3 sequences, with approximately 82% as singletons. The specimen was total T cells sorted from blood. The receptors stem from a man aged 35-49 years in good health.

The gene calls are TRBV2 and TRBJ1-2; 8 bases fit TRBD1. This CDR3 has 16 residues. Germline V lookup: CDR1 SNHLY, CDR2 FYNNEI. The V and J ends lost 6 bases and 8 bases, in that order; junction bases with no gene match: 17. The CDR3 here is CASSEIIIQGARGYTF. The CDR3, as DNA: TGTGCCAGCAGCGAGATTATTATCCAGGGGGCGCGAGGCTACACCTTC.

This clonotype appeared once. This rearrangement joins TRBV10-3 to TRBJ2-1; 10 nucleotides agree with TRBD2. Germline lookup yields CDR1 ENHRY and CDR2 SYGVKD. Germline trimming cut 6 bases from V and 4 bases from J; bases unmatched to any gene: 9. This CDR3 is 16 amino acids long. CDR3 nucleotides: TGTGCCATCAGCTACTCTAGCGGGAGTAGGTACAATGAGCAGTTCTTC. Residues: CAISYSSGSRYNEQFF.

The V and J genes are TRBV5-1 and TRBJ2-5; 9 bases are a match to TRBD1. Trimming cost V 4 bases and J 2 bases; bases outside gene matches: 3. Germline V gene lookup returns CDR1 SGHRS and CDR2 YFSETQ. The CDR3 has 14 amino acids. CDR3 in DNA: TGCGCCAGCAGCGAGGGACAGGGTCAAGAGACCCAGTACTTC. Protein product: CASSEGQGQETQYF.

This sequence joins TRBV11-1 and TRBJ2-7; D call uncertain. The CDR3 is made up of 13 amino acids. Trimming took off 5 bases at V and 5 bases at J, with 13 bases between the two ends. Germline V lookup: CDR1 SGHAT, CDR2 FQDESV (reference sequence). The CDR3 nucleotides are TGTGCCAGCAGCGATAACGGGCCCCACGAGCAGTACTTC. It translates to CASSDNGPHEQYF.

This clonotype came up once. The chain uses TRBV4-1 and TRBJ2-3, with 12 bases aligning to TRBD2. Germline V lookup: CDR1 MGHRA, CDR2 YSYEKL. The CDR3 contains 19 residues. V was clipped by 1 base and J by 3 bases; unmatched bases: 11. CDR3 sequence reads: CASSQARPSGGAGTDTQYF. The CDR3 bases are TGCGCCAGCAGCCAAGCCCGCCCTAGCGGGGGGGCAGGTACAGATACGCAGTATTTT.